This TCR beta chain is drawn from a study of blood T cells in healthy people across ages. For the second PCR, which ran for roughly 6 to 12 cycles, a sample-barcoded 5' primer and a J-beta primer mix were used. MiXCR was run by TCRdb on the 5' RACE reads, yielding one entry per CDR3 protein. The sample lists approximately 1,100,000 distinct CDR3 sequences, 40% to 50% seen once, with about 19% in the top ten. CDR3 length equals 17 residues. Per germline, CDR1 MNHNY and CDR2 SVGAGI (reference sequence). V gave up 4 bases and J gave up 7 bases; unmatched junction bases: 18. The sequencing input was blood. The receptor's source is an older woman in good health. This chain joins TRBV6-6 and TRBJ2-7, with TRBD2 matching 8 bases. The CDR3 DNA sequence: TGTGCCAGCAGTTGGGTCCCTCCAGCGGGAGCCTACAATGAGCAGTACTTC. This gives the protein CASSWVPPAGAYNEQYF.